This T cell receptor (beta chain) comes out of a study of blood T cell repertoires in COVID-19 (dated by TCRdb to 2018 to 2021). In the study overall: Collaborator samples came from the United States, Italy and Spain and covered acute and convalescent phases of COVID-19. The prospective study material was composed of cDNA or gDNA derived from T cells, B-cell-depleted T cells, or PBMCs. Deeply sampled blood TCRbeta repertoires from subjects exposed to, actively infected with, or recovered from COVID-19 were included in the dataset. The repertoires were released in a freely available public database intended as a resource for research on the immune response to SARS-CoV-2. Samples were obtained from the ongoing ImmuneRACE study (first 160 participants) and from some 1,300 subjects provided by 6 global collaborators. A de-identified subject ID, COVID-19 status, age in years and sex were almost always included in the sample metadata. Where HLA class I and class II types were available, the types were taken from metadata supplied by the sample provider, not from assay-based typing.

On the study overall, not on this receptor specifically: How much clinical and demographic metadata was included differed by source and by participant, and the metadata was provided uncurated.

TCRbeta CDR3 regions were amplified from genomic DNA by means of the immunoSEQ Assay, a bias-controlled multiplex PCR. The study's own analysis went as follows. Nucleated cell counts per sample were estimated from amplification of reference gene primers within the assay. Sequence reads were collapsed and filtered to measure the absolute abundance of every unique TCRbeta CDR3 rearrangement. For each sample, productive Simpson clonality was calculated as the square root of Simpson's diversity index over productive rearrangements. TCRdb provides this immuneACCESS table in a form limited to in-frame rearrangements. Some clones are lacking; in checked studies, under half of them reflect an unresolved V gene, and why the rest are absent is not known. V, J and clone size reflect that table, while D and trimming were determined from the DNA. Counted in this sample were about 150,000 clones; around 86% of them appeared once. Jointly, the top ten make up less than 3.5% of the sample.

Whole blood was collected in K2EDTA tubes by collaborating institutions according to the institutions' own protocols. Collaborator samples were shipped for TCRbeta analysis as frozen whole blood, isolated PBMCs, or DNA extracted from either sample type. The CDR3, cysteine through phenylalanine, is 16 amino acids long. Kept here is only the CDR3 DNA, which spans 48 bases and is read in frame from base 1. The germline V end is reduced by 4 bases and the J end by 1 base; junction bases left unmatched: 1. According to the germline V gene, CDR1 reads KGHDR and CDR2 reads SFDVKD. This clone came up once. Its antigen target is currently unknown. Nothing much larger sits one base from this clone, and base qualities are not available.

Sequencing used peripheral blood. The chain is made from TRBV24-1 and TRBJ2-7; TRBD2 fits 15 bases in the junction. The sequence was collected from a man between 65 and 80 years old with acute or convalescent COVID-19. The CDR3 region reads CATSDGTSGRSYEQYF. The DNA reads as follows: TGTGCCACCAGTGACGGGACTAGCGGGAGGTCCTACGAGCAGTACTTC.